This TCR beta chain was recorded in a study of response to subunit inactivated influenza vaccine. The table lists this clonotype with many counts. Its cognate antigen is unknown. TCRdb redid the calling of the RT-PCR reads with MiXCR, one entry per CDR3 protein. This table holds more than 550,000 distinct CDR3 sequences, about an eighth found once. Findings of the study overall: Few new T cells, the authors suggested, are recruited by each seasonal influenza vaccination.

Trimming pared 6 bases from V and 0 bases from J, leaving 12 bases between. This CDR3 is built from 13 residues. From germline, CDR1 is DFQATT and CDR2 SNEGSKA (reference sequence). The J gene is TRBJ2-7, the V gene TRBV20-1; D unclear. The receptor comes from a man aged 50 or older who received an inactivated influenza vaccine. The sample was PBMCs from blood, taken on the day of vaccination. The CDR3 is CSAITPSSYEQYF. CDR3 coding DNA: TGCAGTGCCATCACGCCGTCCTCCTACGAGCAGTACTTC.